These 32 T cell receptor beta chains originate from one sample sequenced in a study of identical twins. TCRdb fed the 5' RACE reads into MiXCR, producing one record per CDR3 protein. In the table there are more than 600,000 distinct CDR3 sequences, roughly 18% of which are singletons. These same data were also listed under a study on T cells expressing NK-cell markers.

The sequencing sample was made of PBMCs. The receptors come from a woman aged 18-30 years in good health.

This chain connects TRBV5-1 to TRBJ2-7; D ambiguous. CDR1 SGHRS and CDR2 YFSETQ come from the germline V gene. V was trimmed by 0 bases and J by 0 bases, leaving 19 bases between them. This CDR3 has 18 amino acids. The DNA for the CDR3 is TGCGCCAGCAGCTTGGCCAGCTGGAAAGGACCCTTCTCCTACGAGCAGTACTTC. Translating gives CASSLASWKGPFSYEQYF.

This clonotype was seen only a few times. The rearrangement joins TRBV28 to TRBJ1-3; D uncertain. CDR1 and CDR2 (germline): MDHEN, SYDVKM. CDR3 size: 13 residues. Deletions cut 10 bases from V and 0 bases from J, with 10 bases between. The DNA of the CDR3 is TGTGCCACCAGGCGTCACTCTGGAAACACCATATATTTT. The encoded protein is CATRRHSGNTIYF. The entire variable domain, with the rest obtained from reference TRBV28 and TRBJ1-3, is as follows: DVKVTQSSRYLVKRTGEKVFLECVQDMDHENMFWYRQDPGLGLRLIYFSYDVKMKEKGDIPEGYSVSREKKERFSLILESASTNQTSMYLCATRRHSGNTIYFGEGSWLTVV.

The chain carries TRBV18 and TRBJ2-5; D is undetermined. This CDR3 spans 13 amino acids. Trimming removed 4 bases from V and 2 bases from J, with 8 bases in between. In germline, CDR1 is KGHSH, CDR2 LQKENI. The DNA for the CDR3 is TGTGCCAGCTCACGACCCGGGCAAGAGACCCAGTACTTC. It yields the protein CASSRPGQETQYF.

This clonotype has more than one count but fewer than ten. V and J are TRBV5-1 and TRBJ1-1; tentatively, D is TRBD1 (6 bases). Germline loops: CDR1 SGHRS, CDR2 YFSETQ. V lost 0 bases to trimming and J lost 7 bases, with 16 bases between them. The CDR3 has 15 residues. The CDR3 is CASSLALQGSIEAFF. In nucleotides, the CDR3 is TGCGCCAGCAGCTTGGCCCTTCAGGGGTCGATTGAAGCTTTCTTT.

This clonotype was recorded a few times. This CDR3 is CASSEHREAFF. The CDR3 region has the DNA TGTGCCAGCAGTGAACACCGGGAAGCTTTCTTT. The gene calls are TRBV25-1 and TRBJ1-1; D gene ambiguous. Trimming took off 2 bases at V and 8 bases at J, with 6 bases between the two ends. The CDR3 totals 11 residues. Germline V lookup: CDR1 MGHDK, CDR2 SYGVNS.

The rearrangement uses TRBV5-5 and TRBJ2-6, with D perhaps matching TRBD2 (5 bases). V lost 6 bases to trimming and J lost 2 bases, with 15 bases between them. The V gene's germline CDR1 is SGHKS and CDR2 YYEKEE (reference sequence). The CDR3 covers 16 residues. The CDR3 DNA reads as TGTGCCAGCACAACCCACGCCGGGGCTGGGGCCAACGTCCTGACTTTC. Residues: CASTTHAGAGANVLTF.

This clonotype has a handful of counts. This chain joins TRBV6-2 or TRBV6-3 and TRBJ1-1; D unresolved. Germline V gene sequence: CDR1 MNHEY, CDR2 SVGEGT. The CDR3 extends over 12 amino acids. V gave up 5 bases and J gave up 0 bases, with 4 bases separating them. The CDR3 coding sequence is TGTGCCAGCAGTGTGGTGAACACTGAAGCTTTCTTT. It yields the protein CASSVVNTEAFF.

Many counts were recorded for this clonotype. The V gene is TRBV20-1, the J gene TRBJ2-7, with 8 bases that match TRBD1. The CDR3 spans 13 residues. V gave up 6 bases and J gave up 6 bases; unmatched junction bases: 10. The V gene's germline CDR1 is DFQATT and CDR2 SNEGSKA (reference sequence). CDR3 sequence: CSAPGTGIAEQYF. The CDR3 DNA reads TGCAGTGCCCCCGGGACAGGTATAGCCGAGCAGTACTTC.

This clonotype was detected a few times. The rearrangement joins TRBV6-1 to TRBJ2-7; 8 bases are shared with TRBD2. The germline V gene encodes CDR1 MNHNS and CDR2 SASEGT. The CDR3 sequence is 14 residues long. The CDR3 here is CVSSGASGPYEQYF. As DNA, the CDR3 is TGTGTTTCCAGCGGCGCTAGCGGGCCTTACGAGCAGTACTTC.

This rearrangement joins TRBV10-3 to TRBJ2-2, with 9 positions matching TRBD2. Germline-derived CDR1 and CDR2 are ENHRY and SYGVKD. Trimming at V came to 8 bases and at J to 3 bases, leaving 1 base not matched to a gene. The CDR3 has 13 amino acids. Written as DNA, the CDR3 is TGTGCCATCGGCGGGGGGGACACCGGGGAGCTGTTTTTT. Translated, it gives CAIGGGDTGELFF.

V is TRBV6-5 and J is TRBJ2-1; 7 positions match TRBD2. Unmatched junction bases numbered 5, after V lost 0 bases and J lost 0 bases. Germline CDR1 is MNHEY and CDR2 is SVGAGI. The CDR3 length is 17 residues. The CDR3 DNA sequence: TGTGCCAGCAGTTACTCATGGGAGCGGGGCTCCTACAATGAGCAGTTCTTC. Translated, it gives CASSYSWERGSYNEQFF.

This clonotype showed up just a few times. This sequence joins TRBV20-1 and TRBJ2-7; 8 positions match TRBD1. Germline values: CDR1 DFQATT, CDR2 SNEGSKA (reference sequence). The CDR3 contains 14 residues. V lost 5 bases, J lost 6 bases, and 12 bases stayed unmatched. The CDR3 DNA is TGCAGTGCTGAATCTCGGGACAGGACAACCGAGCAGTACTTC. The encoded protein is CSAESRDRTTEQYF.

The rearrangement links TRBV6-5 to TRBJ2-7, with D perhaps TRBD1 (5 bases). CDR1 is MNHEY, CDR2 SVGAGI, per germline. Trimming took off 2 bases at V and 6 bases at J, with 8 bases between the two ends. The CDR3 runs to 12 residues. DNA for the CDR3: TGTGCCAGCAGTTACAGGCAGGGCGAGCAGTACTTC. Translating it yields CASSYRQGEQYF.

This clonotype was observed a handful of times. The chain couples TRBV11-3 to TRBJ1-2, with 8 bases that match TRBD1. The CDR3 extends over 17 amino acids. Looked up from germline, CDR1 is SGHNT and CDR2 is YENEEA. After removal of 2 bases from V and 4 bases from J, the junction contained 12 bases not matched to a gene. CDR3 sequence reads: CASSLRTGSLSSYGYTF. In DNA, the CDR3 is TGTGCCAGCAGCTTACGGACAGGGTCCCTCTCCAGCTATGGCTACACCTTC. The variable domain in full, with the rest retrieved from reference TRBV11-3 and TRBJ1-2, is EAGVVQSPRYKIIEKKQPVAFWCNPISGHNTLYWYLQNLGQGPELLIRYENEEAVDDSQLPKDRFSAERLKGVDSTLKIQPAELGDSAVYLCASSLRTGSLSSYGYTFGSGTRLTVV.

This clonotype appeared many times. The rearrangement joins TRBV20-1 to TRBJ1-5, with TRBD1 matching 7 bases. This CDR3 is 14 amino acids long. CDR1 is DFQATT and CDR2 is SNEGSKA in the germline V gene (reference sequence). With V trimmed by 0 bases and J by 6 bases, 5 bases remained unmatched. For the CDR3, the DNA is TGCAGTGCTAGAGAGAACAGGGGAGGTCAGCCCCAGCATTTT. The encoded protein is CSARENRGGQPQHF.

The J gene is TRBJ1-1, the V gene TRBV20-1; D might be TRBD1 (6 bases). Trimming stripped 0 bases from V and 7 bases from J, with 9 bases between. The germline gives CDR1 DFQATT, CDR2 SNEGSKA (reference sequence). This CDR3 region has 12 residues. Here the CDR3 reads CSARDRGFEAFF. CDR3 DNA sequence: TGCAGTGCTAGAGACAGGGGTTTTGAAGCTTTCTTT.

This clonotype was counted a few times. The CDR3 coding sequence is TGTGCCAGCAGCTTAATGGTAACTAGCGGGGCAGATACGCAGTATTTT. It codes for CASSLMVTSGADTQYF. The chain recombines TRBV7-3 with TRBJ2-3; TRBD2 agrees at 10 bases. Trimming took 1 base from V and 4 from J; bases not matched to a gene: 5. CDR1 is SGHTA and CDR2 is FQGTGA in the germline V gene. This CDR3 is 16 amino acids long.

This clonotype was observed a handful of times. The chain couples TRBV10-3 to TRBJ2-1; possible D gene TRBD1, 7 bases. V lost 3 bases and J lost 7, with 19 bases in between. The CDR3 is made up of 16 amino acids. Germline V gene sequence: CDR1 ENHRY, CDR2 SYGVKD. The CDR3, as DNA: TGTGCCATCAGTGATATTCCGGAGGGGGCCGTAAATGAGCAGTTCTTC. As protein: CAISDIPEGAVNEQFF.

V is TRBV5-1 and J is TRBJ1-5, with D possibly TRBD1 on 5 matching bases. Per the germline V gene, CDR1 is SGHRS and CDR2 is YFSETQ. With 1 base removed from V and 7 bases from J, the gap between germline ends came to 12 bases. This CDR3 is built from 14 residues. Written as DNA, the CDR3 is TGCGCCAGCAGCTTGTTCGCCGGGACCCAGCCCCAGCATTTT. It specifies CASSLFAGTQPQHF. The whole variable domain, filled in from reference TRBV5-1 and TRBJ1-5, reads KAGVTQTPRYLIKTRGQQVTLSCSPISGHRSVSWYQQTPGQGLQFLFEYFSETQRNKGNFPGRFSGRQFSNSRSEMNVSTLELGDSALYLCASSLFAGTQPQHFGDGTRLSIL.

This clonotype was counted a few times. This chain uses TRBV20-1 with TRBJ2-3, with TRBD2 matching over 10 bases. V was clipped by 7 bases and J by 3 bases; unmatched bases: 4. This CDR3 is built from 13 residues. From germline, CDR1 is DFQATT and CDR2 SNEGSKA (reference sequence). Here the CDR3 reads CSVLAGETDTQYF. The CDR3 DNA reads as TGCAGTGTCCTAGCGGGGGAAACAGATACGCAGTATTTT.

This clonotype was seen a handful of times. CDR3 loop: CASSSPDWHNEQFF. CDR3 nucleotides: TGTGCCAGCAGCTCCCCGGACTGGCACAATGAGCAGTTCTTC. This sequence joins TRBV7-2 and TRBJ2-1, with TRBD2 as a possible D gene (5 bases). The CDR3 extends over 14 amino acids. Germline loops: CDR1 SGHTA, CDR2 FQGNSA. The germline V and J ends were trimmed by 4 bases and 5 bases, with 12 bases remaining between them.

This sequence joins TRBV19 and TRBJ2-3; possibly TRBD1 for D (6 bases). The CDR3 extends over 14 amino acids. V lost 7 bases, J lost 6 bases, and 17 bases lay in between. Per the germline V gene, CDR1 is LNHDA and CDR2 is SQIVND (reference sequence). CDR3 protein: CASTRQDQPDTQYF. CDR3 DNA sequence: TGTGCCAGTACACGACAGGATCAACCCGATACGCAGTATTTT.

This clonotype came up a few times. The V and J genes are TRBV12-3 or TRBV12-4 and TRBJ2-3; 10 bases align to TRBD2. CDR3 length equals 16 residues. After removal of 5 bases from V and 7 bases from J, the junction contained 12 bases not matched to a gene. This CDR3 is CASSKKSGGARHTQYF. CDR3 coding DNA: TGTGCCAGCAGTAAGAAAAGCGGGGGGGCGCGTCATACGCAGTATTTT.

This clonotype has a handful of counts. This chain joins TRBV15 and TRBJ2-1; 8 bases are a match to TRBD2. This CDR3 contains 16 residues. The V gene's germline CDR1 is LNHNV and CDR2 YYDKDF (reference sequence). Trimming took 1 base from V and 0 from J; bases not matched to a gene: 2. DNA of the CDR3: TGTGCCACCAGCAGAGGTGCGGGGGGCTCCTACAATGAGCAGTTCTTC. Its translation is CATSRGAGGSYNEQFF.

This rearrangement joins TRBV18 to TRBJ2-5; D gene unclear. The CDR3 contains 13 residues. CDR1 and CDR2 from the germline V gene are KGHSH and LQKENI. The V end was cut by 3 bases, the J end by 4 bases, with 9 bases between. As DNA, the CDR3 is TGTGCCAGCTCACCCGGCAGATCAGAGACCCAGTACTTC. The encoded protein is CASSPGRSETQYF.

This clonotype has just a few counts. This CDR3 is CASSRKIGYNEQFF. The CDR3 bases are TGCGCCAGTTCCCGAAAAATCGGATACAATGAGCAGTTCTTC. V and J are TRBV5-1 and TRBJ2-1; D remains ambiguous. This CDR3 is built from 14 residues. Trimming took 8 bases from V and 4 from J, leaving 16 bases between them. Germline V CDR1 and CDR2: SGHRS, YFSETQ.

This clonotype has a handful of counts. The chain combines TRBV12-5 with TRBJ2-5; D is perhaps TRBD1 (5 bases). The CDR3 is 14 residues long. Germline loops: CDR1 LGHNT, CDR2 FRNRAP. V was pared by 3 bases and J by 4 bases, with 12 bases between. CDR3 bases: TGTGCTAGTGGTTTCTGGCAGGGTTTAGAGACCCAGTACTTC. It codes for CASGFWQGLETQYF.

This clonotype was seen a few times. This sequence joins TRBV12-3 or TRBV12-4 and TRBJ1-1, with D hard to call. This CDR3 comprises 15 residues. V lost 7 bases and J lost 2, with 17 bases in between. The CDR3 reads CASISRLKPNTEAFF. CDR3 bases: TGTGCCAGCATCTCTAGACTGAAACCTAACACTGAAGCTTTCTTT.

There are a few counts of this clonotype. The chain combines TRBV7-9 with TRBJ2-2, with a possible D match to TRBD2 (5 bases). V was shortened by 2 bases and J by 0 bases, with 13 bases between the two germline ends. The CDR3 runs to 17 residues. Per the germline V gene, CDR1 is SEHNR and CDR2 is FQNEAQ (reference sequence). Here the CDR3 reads CASSLRSRDPNTGELFF. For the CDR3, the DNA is TGTGCCAGCAGCTTAAGGTCCCGGGATCCGAACACCGGGGAGCTGTTTTTT. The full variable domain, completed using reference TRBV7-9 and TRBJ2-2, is DTGVSQNPRHKITKRGQNVTFRCDPISEHNRLYWYRQTLGQGPEFLTYFQNEAQLEKSRLLSDRFSAERPKGSFSTLEIQRTEQGDSAMYLCASSLRSRDPNTGELFFGEGSRLTVL.

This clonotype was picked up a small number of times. The CDR3 nucleotides are TGTGCCAGCAGTCCCAGACGCGGATCTAGCGGAAGAATATTCAATGAGCAGTTCTTC. This sequence encodes CASSPRRGSSGRIFNEQFF. V usage is TRBV6-2 or TRBV6-3 and J usage is TRBJ2-1, with TRBD2 matching over 7 bases. CDR3 size: 19 residues. Per the germline V gene, CDR1 is MNHEY and CDR2 is SVGEGT. The V segment lost 5 bases and the J segment 6 bases; nucleotides outside the gene matches: 22.

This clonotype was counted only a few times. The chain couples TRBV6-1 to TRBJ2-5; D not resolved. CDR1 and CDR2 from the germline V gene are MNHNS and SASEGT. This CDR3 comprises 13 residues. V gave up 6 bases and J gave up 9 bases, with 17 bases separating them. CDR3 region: CASRSRGEFAQYF. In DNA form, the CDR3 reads TGTGCCAGCAGATCACGTGGCGAATTTGCCCAGTACTTC.

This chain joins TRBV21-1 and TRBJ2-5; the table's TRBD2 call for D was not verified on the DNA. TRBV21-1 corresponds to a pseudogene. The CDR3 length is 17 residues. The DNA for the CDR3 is TGTCCTACCTACATCACTAGCGGGGGGGCCAGTGGGGAGACCCAGTACTTC. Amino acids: CPTYITSGGASGETQYF.